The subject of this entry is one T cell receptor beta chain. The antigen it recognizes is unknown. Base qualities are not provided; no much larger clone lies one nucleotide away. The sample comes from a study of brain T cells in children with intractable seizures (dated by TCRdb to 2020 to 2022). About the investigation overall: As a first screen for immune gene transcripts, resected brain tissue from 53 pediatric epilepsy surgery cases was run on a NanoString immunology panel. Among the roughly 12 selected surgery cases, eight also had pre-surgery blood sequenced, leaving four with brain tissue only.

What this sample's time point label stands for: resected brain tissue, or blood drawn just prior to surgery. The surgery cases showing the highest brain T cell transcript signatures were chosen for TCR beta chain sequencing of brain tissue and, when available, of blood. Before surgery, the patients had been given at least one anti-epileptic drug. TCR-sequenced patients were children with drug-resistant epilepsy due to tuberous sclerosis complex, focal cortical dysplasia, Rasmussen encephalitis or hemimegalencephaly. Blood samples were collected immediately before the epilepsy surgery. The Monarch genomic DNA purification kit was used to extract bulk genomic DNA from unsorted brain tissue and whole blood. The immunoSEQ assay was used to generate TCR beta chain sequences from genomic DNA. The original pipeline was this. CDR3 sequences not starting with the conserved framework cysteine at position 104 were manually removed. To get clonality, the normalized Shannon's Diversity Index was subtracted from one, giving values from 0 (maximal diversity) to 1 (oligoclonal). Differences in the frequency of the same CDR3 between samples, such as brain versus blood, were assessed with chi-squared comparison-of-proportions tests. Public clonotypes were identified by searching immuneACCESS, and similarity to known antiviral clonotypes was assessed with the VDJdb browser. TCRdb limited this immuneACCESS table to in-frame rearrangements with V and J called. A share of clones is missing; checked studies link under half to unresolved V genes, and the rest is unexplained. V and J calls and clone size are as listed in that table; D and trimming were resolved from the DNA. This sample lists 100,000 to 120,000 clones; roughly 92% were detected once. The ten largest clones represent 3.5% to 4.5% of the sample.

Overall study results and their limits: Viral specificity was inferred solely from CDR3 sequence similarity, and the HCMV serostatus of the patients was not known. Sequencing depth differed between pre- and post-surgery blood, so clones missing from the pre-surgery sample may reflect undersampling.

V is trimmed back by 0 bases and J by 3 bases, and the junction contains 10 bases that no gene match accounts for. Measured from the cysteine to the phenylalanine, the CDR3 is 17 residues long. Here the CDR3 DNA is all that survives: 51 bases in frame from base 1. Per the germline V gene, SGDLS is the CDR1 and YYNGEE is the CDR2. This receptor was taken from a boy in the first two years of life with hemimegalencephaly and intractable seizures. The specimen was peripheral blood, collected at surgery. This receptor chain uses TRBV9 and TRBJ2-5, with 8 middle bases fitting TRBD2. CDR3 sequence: CASSVGSGRAFEETQYF. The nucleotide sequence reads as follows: TGTGCCAGCAGCGTAGGTTCCGGGAGGGCCTTCGAAGAGACCCAGTACTTC.